The 18 T cell receptor beta chains below all came from one sample that was sequenced in a study of blood T cell repertoires in COVID-19. Assay: immunoSEQ multiplex PCR; the TCRdb copy retains only in-frame clones and omits some. The sample shows 200,000 or so clones, 80% to 90% of them seen only once. Sequencing was carried out using peripheral blood. These receptors originate from a woman aged 70-85 years with acute or convalescent COVID-19.

The rearrangement joins TRBV10-3 to TRBJ2-7, with 8 nucleotides matching TRBD2. In germline, CDR1 is ENHRY, CDR2 SYGVKD. V gave up 9 bases and J gave up 5 bases; unmatched junction bases: 12. This CDR3 contains 14 residues. The CDR3 nucleotides read TGTGCCATACAACCGTCTAGCGGGCTCGACGAGCAGTACTTC. It codes for CAIQPSSGLDEQYF.

This sequence joins TRBV10-3 and TRBJ2-1; TRBD2 aligns across 9 bases. Germline trimming cut 6 bases from V and 2 bases from J; bases unmatched to any gene: 5. The CDR3 spans 15 residues. Germline CDR1 ENHRY, CDR2 SYGVKD. The CDR3 region has the DNA TGTGCCATCAGGGAGCGGGGGGCCGCCTACAATGAGCAGTTCTTC. This codes for CAIRERGAAYNEQFF.

CDR3 residues: CASSAGTGGIYEQYF. CDR3 DNA sequence: TGTGCCAGCAGTGCCGGGACAGGAGGTATCTACGAGCAGTACTTC. This chain uses TRBV28 with TRBJ2-7; 8 bases align to TRBD1. CDR1 and CDR2 (germline): MDHEN, SYDVKM. The CDR3 length is 15 residues. The J segment lost 3 bases and the V segment lost 5 bases, leaving 9 bases of the junction unmatched.

The CDR3 coding sequence is TGTGCCAGCAGTCGCGGAGGGGCCTACGAGCAGTACTTC. Translating it yields CASSRGGAYEQYF. The chain is built from TRBV25-1 and TRBJ2-7, with a possible D match to TRBD2 (6 bases). The germline V gene has CDR1 MGHDK and CDR2 SYGVNS. Trimming took off 5 bases at V and 2 bases at J, with 10 bases between the two ends. There are 13 residues in the CDR3.

The chain joins TRBV11-2 to TRBJ2-3, with TRBD1 matching over 7 bases. This CDR3 is built from 15 residues. V lost 2 bases and J lost 2; bases outside the gene matches: 4. Germline loops: CDR1 SGHAT, CDR2 FQNNGV. The CDR3 nucleotides are TGTGCCAGCAGCTTACAGGGACAGTTCACAGATACGCAGTATTTT. This translates into CASSLQGQFTDTQYF.

The gene calls are TRBV7-9 and TRBJ1-1; D gene uncertain. The V end was cut by 4 bases, the J end by 7 bases, with 4 bases between. The CDR3 loop spans 10 amino acids. Germline CDR1 reads SEHNR; CDR2 reads FQNEAQ (reference sequence). CDR3 bases: TGTGCCAGCAGCTCCTATGAAGCTTTCTTT. Translation gives CASSSYEAFF. The variable domain in full, completed from reference TRBV7-9 and TRBJ1-1, reads DTGVSQNPRHKITKRGQNVTFRCDPISEHNRLYWYRQTLGQGPEFLTYFQNEAQLEKSRLLSDRFSAERPKGSFSTLEIQRTEQGDSAMYLCASSSYEAFFGQGTRLTVV.

V gene TRBV5-1 combines with J gene TRBJ1-2; D is undetermined. This CDR3 comprises 13 residues. Deletions cut 7 bases from V and 5 bases from J, with 15 bases between. The germline V gene has CDR1 SGHRS and CDR2 YFSETQ. The CDR3 region is CASRQVTGYGYTF. CDR3 DNA: TGCGCCAGCCGCCAGGTTACGGGATATGGCTACACCTTC.

The chain links TRBV6-5 to TRBJ2-1; 7 nucleotides match TRBD1. Germline-derived CDR1 and CDR2 are MNHEY and SVGAGI. J gave up 8 bases and V 6 bases, and 13 bases lay outside the gene matches. CDR3 length: 15 amino acids. The CDR3 loop is CASRFSGTVLDEQFF. CDR3 nucleotides: TGTGCCAGCAGGTTTTCCGGGACAGTTTTGGATGAGCAGTTCTTC.

This CDR3 is CASSQDRGGTGAIPLHF. The CDR3 DNA reads TGCGCCAGCAGCCAAGATCGGGGGGGGACAGGGGCAATCCCCCTCCACTTT. The gene calls are TRBV4-1 and TRBJ1-6, with 10 bases identical to TRBD1. The length of the CDR3 is 17 residues. CDR1 is MGHRA, CDR2 YSYEKL, per germline. V gave up 0 bases and J gave up 13 bases; unmatched junction bases: 12.

V gene TRBV7-9 combines with J gene TRBJ1-2; perhaps TRBD1 as D (6 bases). This CDR3 is 13 amino acids long. V lost 5 bases, J lost 2 bases, and 9 bases lay in between. Germline loops: CDR1 SEHNR, CDR2 FQNEAQ (reference sequence). The CDR3 loop is CASSQTGNYGYTF. As DNA, the CDR3 is TGTGCCAGCAGCCAGACAGGAAACTATGGCTACACCTTC. Together with reference TRBV7-9 and TRBJ1-2, the CDR3 gives the full variable domain: DTGVSQNPRHKITKRGQNVTFRCDPISEHNRLYWYRQTLGQGPEFLTYFQNEAQLEKSRLLSDRFSAERPKGSFSTLEIQRTEQGDSAMYLCASSQTGNYGYTFGSGTRLTVV.

The chain recombines TRBV6-4 with TRBJ2-3, with TRBD1 matching 10 bases. Trimming took 0 bases from V and 4 from J; bases not matched to a gene: 16. Per germline, CDR1 MRHNA and CDR2 SNTAGT. The length of the CDR3 is 20 residues. CDR3 sequence (DNA): TGTGCCAGCAGTGACTCGAGACGGGACAGGGGACCACTAACCCCAGATACGCAGTATTTT. Protein: CASSDSRRDRGPLTPDTQYF.

The sample holds one count of this clone. The CDR3 spells CASSLQGTYEQYF. The CDR3 bases are TGCGCCAGCAGCTTGCAGGGGACCTACGAGCAGTACTTC. The chain employs TRBV5-1 and TRBJ2-7, with D perhaps matching TRBD1 (6 bases). The CDR3 loop spans 13 amino acids. Looked up from germline, CDR1 is SGHRS and CDR2 is YFSETQ. V shed 1 base and J shed 2 bases, with 7 bases lying between them.

V usage is TRBV27 and J usage is TRBJ1-4; 10 bases map to TRBD1. Losses at the gene ends were 5 bases for V and 9 bases for J; bases not matched to a gene: 6. This CDR3 spans 14 amino acids. Germline CDR1 MNHEY, CDR2 SMNVEV (reference sequence). CDR3 bases: TGTGCCAGCAGTAACCAGGACAGGGGGAAAAAACTGTTTTTT. It translates to CASSNQDRGKKLFF.

This rearrangement joins TRBV6-5 to TRBJ1-1; D is possibly TRBD1 (5 bases). Per germline, CDR1 MNHEY and CDR2 SVGAGI. The germline V and J ends were trimmed by 7 bases and 12 bases, with 21 bases remaining between them. The CDR3 length is 13 residues. CDR3 loop: CASKPTGFPTSFF. Here the CDR3 DNA reads TGTGCCAGCAAGCCCACAGGTTTCCCAACGTCTTTCTTT.

The rearrangement joins TRBV6-5 to TRBJ2-1; TRBD2 is a possible D gene (6 bases). The CDR3 is 12 residues long. In germline, CDR1 is MNHEY, CDR2 SVGAGI. The V end lost 5 bases, the J end lost 7 bases, and 9 bases lay between the germline ends. This CDR3 reads CASSRDSNEQFF. In DNA, the CDR3 is TGTGCCAGCAGTCGGGACTCTAATGAGCAGTTCTTC.

This chain uses TRBV7-8 with TRBJ2-7, with TRBD2 as a possible D gene (6 bases). V was clipped by 5 bases and J by 5 bases, with 13 bases between them. Germline V gene data show CDR1 as SGHVS and CDR2 as FQNEAQ. There are 13 residues in the CDR3. Here the CDR3 reads CASSPSWGDEQYF. The CDR3 DNA reads TGTGCCAGCAGCCCCAGTTGGGGGGACGAGCAGTACTTC.

The CDR3 spells CASSWTGNQPQHF. The CDR3 DNA reads as TGTGCCAGCAGTTGGACGGGGAATCAGCCCCAGCATTTT. This chain links TRBV7-2 with TRBJ1-5; D gene ambiguous. Germline V gene lookup returns CDR1 SGHTA and CDR2 FQGNSA. V lost 6 bases, J lost 4 bases, and 10 bases lay in between. CDR3 length equals 13 residues.

This clone was recorded at least ten times. The CDR3, as DNA: TGTGCCAGCAGCTTGGAGGGGACAGGGCGACAAGAGACCCAGTACTTC. It codes for CASSLEGTGRQETQYF. The gene calls are TRBV5-8 and TRBJ2-5, with TRBD1 matching over 9 bases. V lost 0 bases to trimming and J lost 2 bases; unmatched junction nucleotides: 5. The germline CDR1 and CDR2 sequences are SGHTS and YDEGEE. The CDR3 covers 16 residues.